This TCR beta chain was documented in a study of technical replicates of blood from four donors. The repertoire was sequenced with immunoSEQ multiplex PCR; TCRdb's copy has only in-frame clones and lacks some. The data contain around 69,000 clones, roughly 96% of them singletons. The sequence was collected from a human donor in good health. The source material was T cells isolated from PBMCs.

The CDR3 DNA is TGTGCCAGCAGATACACAGGGGGCTCTGGGAACACTGAAGCTTTCTTT. This translates into CASRYTGGSGNTEAFF. The V gene is TRBV7-9, the J gene TRBJ1-1; TRBD1 matches 9 bases. CDR1 SEHNR and CDR2 FQNEAQ come from the germline V gene (reference sequence). The CDR3 is 16 residues long. V shed 6 bases, J shed 1 base, and the junction held 9 bases outside the gene matches.